This is a list of T cell receptor beta chains from one sample in a study of blood T cells in healthy people across ages. One entry per CDR3 protein, called by TCRdb with MiXCR from the 5' RACE reads. This table has approximately 800,000 distinct CDR3 sequences, about 42% appearing once. The material sequenced was blood. These receptors all stem from a man older than 75 in good health. The CDR3 runs from the conserved cysteine through the conserved F or W. D genes are given only for firm matches. Size tells how often a clone was seen (once, few, many) or the class of an expanded clone, and some rows leave it out.

CDR3: CASSRSGSEETQYF
DNA: TGTGCCAGCAGCCGTAGCGGGAGCGAAGAGACCCAGTACTTC
size: many
J: TRBJ2-5
D: TRBD2
V: TRBV12-3/TRBV12-4

CDR3: CASSSPEDSAYEQYF
DNA: TGTGCCAGCAGTTCCCCAGAGGACAGCGCCTACGAGCAGTACTTC
size: many
J: TRBJ2-7
D: -
V: TRBV28

CDR3: CASSLSFGGSYEQYF
DNA: TGTGCCAGCAGTTTATCTTTCGGGGGGTCCTACGAGCAGTACTTC
size: -
J: TRBJ2-7
D: TRBD2
V: TRBV27

CDR3: CASSEGQGANTEAFF
DNA: TGTGCCAGCAGCGAAGGACAGGGGGCGAACACTGAAGCTTTCTTT
size: -
J: TRBJ1-1
D: TRBD1
V: TRBV9

CDR3: CASSIHSGVEQYF
DNA: TGTGCCAGCAGCATCCATTCGGGGGTCGAGCAGTACTTC
size: few
J: TRBJ2-7
D: -
V: TRBV28

CDR3: CASSYGGEQETQYF
DNA: TGTGCCAGCAGTTACGGAGGGGAGCAAGAGACCCAGTACTTC
size: many
J: TRBJ2-5
D: -
V: TRBV6-6

CDR3: CASSRRLVQNSATQYF
DNA: TGTGCCAGCAGCCGCCGACTAGTTCAGAATAGTGCTACGCAGTATTTT
size: -
J: TRBJ2-3
D: -
V: TRBV7-2

CDR3: CASRSFDGRGKNIQYF
DNA: TGCGCCAGCAGATCCTTCGACGGACGAGGCAAAAACATTCAGTACTTC
size: -
J: TRBJ2-4
D: -
V: TRBV4-1

CDR3: CASSLGRADYEQYF
DNA: TGCGCCAGCAGCTTGGGCAGGGCTGACTACGAGCAGTACTTC
size: -
J: TRBJ2-7
D: -
V: TRBV5-1

CDR3: CAISGGQSTDTQYF
DNA: TGTGCCATCAGCGGGGGACAGAGCACAGATACGCAGTATTTT
size: -
J: TRBJ2-3
D: -
V: TRBV10-3

CDR3: CSARDPSHLSYEQFF
DNA: TGCAGTGCTAGAGATCCCTCCCATTTATCATACGAGCAGTTCTTC
size: many
J: TRBJ2-1
D: -
V: TRBV20-1

CDR3: CASSTNSYNEQFF
DNA: TGCGCCAGCAGCACCAACTCCTACAATGAGCAGTTCTTC
size: many
J: TRBJ2-1
D: -
V: TRBV5-1

CDR3: CSAEDRSGRFGTDTQYF
DNA: TGCAGTGCTGAGGACAGGAGCGGCCGGTTCGGCACAGATACGCAGTATTTT
size: -
J: TRBJ2-3
D: TRBD1
V: TRBV20-1

CDR3: CSARRWTDTQYF
DNA: TGCAGTGCTAGGAGGTGGACTGATACGCAGTATTTT
size: few
J: TRBJ2-3
D: -
V: TRBV20-1

CDR3: CASSPRVSYTF
DNA: TGTGCCAGCAGCCCTAGGGTTAGCTACACCTTC
size: -
J: TRBJ1-2
D: -
V: TRBV6-6

CDR3: CASSEDDGNYGYTF
DNA: TGTGCCAGCAGCGAAGACGACGGGAACTATGGCTACACCTTC
size: -
J: TRBJ1-2
D: -
V: TRBV9

CDR3: CASRLSAGYEQYF
DNA: TGTGCCAGCAGACTTTCGGCTGGCTACGAGCAGTACTTC
size: -
J: TRBJ2-7
D: -
V: TRBV7-9